These 10 T cell receptor beta chains were all obtained from the same sample, sequenced in a study of vaccination and CD4 T cells after COVID-19. Treatment defined: roughly nine-day PBMC culture with coronavirus spike peptide pools or control peptides (ViraFEST assay). Their antigen targets remain unknown. Sequencing of DNA taken from cultured CD4+ T cells relied on the Oncomine TCR Beta short-read assay. TCRdb re-analysed the PCR reads in MiXCR, keeping a single row per CDR3 protein. The sample comprises more than 20,000 distinct CDR3 sequences, around two fifths of which are singletons, and just over 7% rests with the top ten. The sequenced sample consisted of CD4+ T cells from blood, cultured in vitro. All receptors come from a human donor who had recovered from COVID-19.

This clonotype turned up a few times. V is TRBV7-2 and J is TRBJ2-7; D is perhaps TRBD1 (5 bases). The germline V gene has CDR1 SGHTA and CDR2 FQGNSA. Trimming removed 7 bases from V and 2 bases from J, with 12 bases in between. This CDR3 has 13 residues. The CDR3: CASKVQATYEQYF. DNA for the CDR3: TGTGCCAGCAAAGTACAGGCAACCTACGAGCAGTACTTC.

This clonotype was seen a few times. The chain couples TRBV20-1 to TRBJ1-5, with 7 bases identical to TRBD1. The CDR3 is 17 amino acids. CDR1 and CDR2 (germline): DFQATT, SNEGSKA (reference sequence). V lost 6 bases, J lost 0 bases, and 14 bases stayed unmatched. CDR3 sequence (DNA): TGCAGTGCCCTGAACGGACAGGCCTCATATAGCAATCAGCCCCAGCATTTT. This gives the protein CSALNGQASYSNQPQHF.

The chain has TRBV12-3 or TRBV12-4 and TRBJ1-2, with D maybe TRBD1 (6 bases). This CDR3 region has 11 residues. Trimming took off 7 bases at V and 7 bases at J, with 10 bases between the two ends. The CDR3 DNA is TGTGCCAGCACTCAGGGGTCTGGCTACACCTTC. Amino acid sequence: CASTQGSGYTF.

The chain has TRBV5-4 and TRBJ2-7; 7 nucleotides agree with TRBD2. The CDR3 has 13 residues. CDR1 is SGHNT, CDR2 YYREEE, per germline (reference sequence). V lost 0 bases and J lost 4; bases outside the gene matches: 1. The CDR3 loop is CASSLASGYEQYF. The CDR3 bases are TGTGCCAGCAGCTTGGCTAGCGGTTACGAGCAGTACTTC.

The rearrangement links TRBV6-5 to TRBJ1-2; 8 bases are a match to TRBD1. The V and J ends lost 0 bases and 4 bases, in that order; junction bases with no gene match: 4. The CDR3 has 15 residues. In germline, CDR1 is MNHEY, CDR2 SVGAGI. The CDR3 nucleotides read TGTGCCAGCAGTTACTCAGGACAGGGACTCTATGGCTACACCTTC. As protein: CASSYSGQGLYGYTF.

This rearrangement joins TRBV20-1 to TRBJ2-5; D might be TRBD2 (6 bases). V was shortened by 4 bases and J by 1 base, with 10 bases between the two germline ends. Germline assignment: CDR1 DFQATT and CDR2 SNEGSKA (reference sequence). This CDR3 is 13 amino acids long. Here the CDR3 reads CSAILALQETQYF. The CDR3 DNA is TGCAGTGCTATACTAGCTCTCCAAGAGACCCAGTACTTC.

V is TRBV5-1 and J is TRBJ1-2; D is perhaps TRBD1 (5 bases). The CDR3 spans 15 residues. Per the germline V gene, CDR1 is SGHRS and CDR2 is YFSETQ. Trimming pared 1 base from V and 0 bases from J, leaving 10 bases between. The CDR3, as DNA: TGCGCCAGCAGCTTGTATCAGGGATCTAACTATGGCTACACCTTC. This encodes CASSLYQGSNYGYTF.

This clonotype appeared a few times. J is TRBJ2-7 and V is TRBV6-5, with 11 positions matching TRBD1. V lost 2 bases, J lost 3 bases, and 9 bases stayed unmatched. Germline V gene lookup returns CDR1 MNHEY and CDR2 SVGAGI. The CDR3 covers 17 residues. CDR3: CASSYRWTGGSDYEQYF. For the CDR3, the DNA is TGTGCCAGCAGTTACCGATGGACAGGGGGCTCGGACTACGAGCAGTACTTC.

This clonotype was recorded only once. The gene calls are TRBV29-1 and TRBJ1-3; no definite D call. The CDR3 consists of 13 residues. Trimming took 4 bases from V and 4 from J, leaving 11 bases between them. Per the germline V gene, CDR1 is SQVTM and CDR2 is ANQGSEA. CDR3 in amino acids: CSVGHSAGNTIYF. The CDR3 DNA reads TGCAGCGTTGGGCACAGCGCGGGAAACACCATATATTTT. The full variable domain, its missing parts supplied by reference TRBV29-1 and TRBJ1-3, is SAVISQKPSRDICQRGTSLTIQCQVDSQVTMMFWYRQQPGQSLTLIATANQGSEATYESGFVIDKFPISRPNLTFSTLTVSNMSPEDSSIYLCSVGHSAGNTIYFGEGSWLTVV.

This clonotype is a singleton in its sample. CDR3 sequence (DNA): TGTGCCAGTAGTATAGATCGCGGGGGGACCCAGTACTTC. Translating gives CASSIDRGGTQYF. The chain couples TRBV19 to TRBJ2-5; 7 nucleotides match TRBD2. Per germline, CDR1 LNHDA and CDR2 SQIVND (reference sequence). With 0 bases clipped from V and 7 bases from J, the junction kept 2 bases outside the gene matches. The length of the CDR3 is 13 residues.